These T cell receptor beta chains were read from a single sample in a study of shared clonotypes between healthy human individuals. Assay: immunoSEQ multiplex PCR; the TCRdb copy retains only in-frame clones and omits some. The repertoire holds about 710,000 clones, with around 73% as singletons. The sample taken for sequencing was memory CD4+ T cells sorted from blood. Source of these receptors: a woman aged 25 to 45 in good health. Both conserved end residues are part of each CDR3. Each record gives: J gene, clone size, V gene, D gene, CDR3 protein, CDR3 DNA. The D gene is left open where the match is weak. Clone size is shown for a subset of rows, as once, few, many or a class of expanded clone.

J gene: TRBJ1-1
clone size: -
V gene: TRBV18
D gene: TRBD1
CDR3 protein: CASSPQGQFGTEAFF
CDR3 DNA: TGTGCCAGCTCACCACAGGGACAGTTTGGGACTGAAGCTTTCTTT

J gene: TRBJ2-5
clone size: once
V gene: TRBV7-9
D gene: TRBD1
CDR3 protein: CASSPNPGQAQETQYF
CDR3 DNA: TGTGCCAGCAGCCCTAACCCGGGACAGGCCCAAGAGACCCAGTACTTC

J gene: TRBJ2-5
clone size: -
V gene: TRBV5-6
D gene: -
CDR3 protein: CASSLAGSQETQYF
CDR3 DNA: TGTGCCAGCAGCTTAGCCGGATCCCAAGAGACCCAGTACTTC

J gene: TRBJ2-7
clone size: -
V gene: TRBV28
D gene: TRBD2
CDR3 protein: CASSLTLAGYEQYF
CDR3 DNA: TGTGCCAGCAGTTTAACACTAGCGGGCTACGAGCAGTACTTC

J gene: TRBJ2-5
clone size: -
V gene: TRBV6-6
D gene: -
CDR3 protein: CASSSEETQYF
CDR3 DNA: TGTGCCAGCAGTTCAGAAGAGACCCAGTACTTC

J gene: TRBJ1-2
clone size: few
V gene: TRBV19
D gene: -
CDR3 protein: CASSMAGEIYGYTF
CDR3 DNA: TGTGCCAGTAGTATGGCAGGGGAAATCTATGGCTACACCTTC

J gene: TRBJ1-1
clone size: -
V gene: TRBV15
D gene: -
CDR3 protein: CATSYTPRGGSEAFF
CDR3 DNA: TGTGCCACCAGCTACACCCCGCGGGGGGGGAGTGAAGCTTTCTTT

J gene: TRBJ1-3
clone size: -
V gene: TRBV2
D gene: -
CDR3 protein: CASTGPLPGRTGNTIYF
CDR3 DNA: TGTGCCAGCACAGGACCGCTTCCAGGGAGAACTGGAAACACCATATATTTT

J gene: TRBJ2-1
clone size: -
V gene: TRBV15
D gene: -
CDR3 protein: CATSRAQRPYNEQFF
CDR3 DNA: TGTGCCACCAGCAGAGCGCAACGCCCATACAATGAGCAGTTCTTC

J gene: TRBJ2-1
clone size: -
V gene: TRBV21-1
D gene: -
CDR3 protein: CASSKEERGRAGDEQFF
CDR3 DNA: TGTGCCAGCAGCAAAGAGGAAAGGGGACGAGCCGGAGATGAGCAGTTCTTC

J gene: TRBJ1-5
clone size: -
V gene: TRBV18
D gene: TRBD1
CDR3 protein: CASSLTGEDQPQHF
CDR3 DNA: TGTGCCAGCTCACTAACAGGGGAGGATCAGCCCCAGCATTTT

J gene: TRBJ2-1
clone size: few
V gene: TRBV30
D gene: -
CDR3 protein: CAWSVSRYNEQFF
CDR3 DNA: TGTGCCTGGAGTGTAAGTCGGTACAATGAGCAGTTCTTC

J gene: TRBJ2-2
clone size: -
V gene: TRBV5-1
D gene: -
CDR3 protein: CASSLGPGGNTGELFF
CDR3 DNA: TGCGCCAGCAGCTTGGGTCCCGGAGGGAACACCGGGGAGCTGTTTTTT

J gene: TRBJ2-3
clone size: -
V gene: TRBV5-1
D gene: -
CDR3 protein: CASSLAGRGTDTQYF
CDR3 DNA: TGCGCCAGCAGCTTGGCAGGGAGAGGCACAGATACGCAGTATTTT

J gene: TRBJ2-7
clone size: many
V gene: TRBV25-1
D gene: TRBD2
CDR3 protein: CASSESPSGSPTSYEQYF
CDR3 DNA: TGTGCCAGCAGTGAATCCCCTAGCGGGAGCCCCACATCCTACGAGCAGTACTTC

J gene: TRBJ2-7
clone size: once
V gene: TRBV11-2
D gene: TRBD2
CDR3 protein: CASSSREAHEQYF
CDR3 DNA: TGTGCCAGCAGCTCGCGGGAGGCGCACGAGCAGTACTTC

J gene: TRBJ2-1
clone size: -
V gene: TRBV29-1
D gene: -
CDR3 protein: CSVPLRVTHHEQFF
CDR3 DNA: TGCAGCGTTCCGTTGCGGGTAACCCACCATGAGCAGTTCTTC

J gene: TRBJ2-5
clone size: -
V gene: TRBV7-7
D gene: TRBD2
CDR3 protein: CASSLGLAGLETQYF
CDR3 DNA: TGTGCCAGCAGCTTAGGTCTAGCGGGACTAGAGACCCAGTACTTC

J gene: TRBJ2-7
clone size: many
V gene: TRBV28
D gene: -
CDR3 protein: CASSPEPATYEQYF
CDR3 DNA: TGTGCCAGCAGTCCGGAGCCGGCAACCTACGAGCAGTACTTC

J gene: TRBJ1-2
clone size: -
V gene: TRBV5-1
D gene: TRBD1
CDR3 protein: CASSLYWGQGDTF
CDR3 DNA: TGCGCCAGCAGCTTGTACTGGGGACAGGGTGACACCTTC

J gene: TRBJ1-5
clone size: once
V gene: TRBV2
D gene: -
CDR3 protein: CASSGAVQPQHF
CDR3 DNA: TGTGCCAGCAGTGGAGCCGTTCAGCCCCAGCATTTT

J gene: TRBJ2-7
clone size: -
V gene: TRBV28
D gene: TRBD1
CDR3 protein: CATAKPGTATSYEQYF
CDR3 DNA: TGTGCCACCGCCAAACCCGGGACAGCAACCTCCTACGAGCAGTACTTC

J gene: TRBJ1-6
clone size: -
V gene: TRBV4-1
D gene: -
CDR3 protein: CASSQERNRSPLHF
CDR3 DNA: TGCGCCAGCAGCCAAGAGAGGAATAGATCACCCCTCCACTTT

J gene: TRBJ1-2
clone size: -
V gene: TRBV30
D gene: -
CDR3 protein: CALGKTEYGYTF
CDR3 DNA: TGTGCCTTGGGGAAGACTGAGTATGGCTACACCTTC

J gene: TRBJ2-1
clone size: -
V gene: TRBV25-1
D gene: TRBD2
CDR3 protein: CATGLAAYNEQFF
CDR3 DNA: TGTGCCACGGGACTAGCGGCCTACAATGAGCAGTTCTTC

J gene: TRBJ1-2
clone size: -
V gene: TRBV28
D gene: -
CDR3 protein: CASSRTSTNYGYTF
CDR3 DNA: TGTGCCAGCAGCCGTACATCTACTAACTATGGCTACACCTTC

J gene: TRBJ1-3
clone size: -
V gene: TRBV6-1
D gene: -
CDR3 protein: CASSDPFGNTIYF
CDR3 DNA: TGTGCCAGCAGTGACCCCTTTGGAAACACCATATATTTT

J gene: TRBJ1-1
clone size: -
V gene: TRBV28
D gene: TRBD1
CDR3 protein: CASSSSGTGYTEAFF
CDR3 DNA: TGTGCCAGCAGTTCTTCCGGGACAGGGTACACTGAAGCTTTCTTT

J gene: TRBJ2-1
clone size: -
V gene: TRBV25-1
D gene: -
CDR3 protein: CASSQPATSSYNEQFF
CDR3 DNA: TGTGCCAGCAGTCAACCGGCGACGAGCTCCTACAATGAGCAGTTCTTC

J gene: TRBJ2-1
clone size: -
V gene: TRBV6-1
D gene: TRBD2
CDR3 protein: CASSAGGSYNEQFF
CDR3 DNA: TGTGCCAGCAGTGCGGGAGGGTCCTACAATGAGCAGTTCTTC

J gene: TRBJ2-1
clone size: -
V gene: TRBV29-1
D gene: TRBD2
CDR3 protein: CSVESTSGRDNEQFF
CDR3 DNA: TGCAGCGTTGAATCGACTAGCGGGAGGGACAATGAGCAGTTCTTC

J gene: TRBJ1-1
clone size: -
V gene: TRBV30
D gene: -
CDR3 protein: CATSGPDSSNTEAFF
CDR3 DNA: TGTGCCACCTCGGGTCCGGACAGCTCAAACACTGAAGCTTTCTTT

J gene: TRBJ2-1
clone size: -
V gene: TRBV6-1
D gene: -
CDR3 protein: CASSEPGEQFF
CDR3 DNA: TGTGCCAGCAGTGAACCTGGTGAGCAGTTCTTC

J gene: TRBJ2-1
clone size: once
V gene: TRBV20-1
D gene: -
CDR3 protein: CSARLDAEQFF
CDR3 DNA: TGCAGTGCTAGATTAGACGCAGAGCAGTTCTTC

J gene: TRBJ2-3
clone size: -
V gene: TRBV5-1
D gene: -
CDR3 protein: CASSFTLRLKSTYTQYF
CDR3 DNA: TGCGCCAGCAGCTTCACCCTCCGACTGAAATCAACCTATACGCAGTATTTT

J gene: TRBJ1-4
clone size: -
V gene: TRBV7-2
D gene: -
CDR3 protein: CASSLGGGPNEKLFF
CDR3 DNA: TGTGCCAGCAGCTTAGGTGGGGGTCCTAATGAAAAACTGTTTTTT

J gene: TRBJ1-2
clone size: -
V gene: TRBV5-1
D gene: -
CDR3 protein: CASTGSRGGYGYTF
CDR3 DNA: TGCGCCAGCACTGGAAGCAGGGGCGGCTATGGCTACACCTTC

J gene: TRBJ2-7
clone size: -
V gene: TRBV28
D gene: -
CDR3 protein: CASSRYSYEQYF
CDR3 DNA: TGTGCCAGCAGTCGATACAGCTACGAGCAGTACTTC

J gene: TRBJ1-1
clone size: once
V gene: TRBV9
D gene: -
CDR3 protein: CASSVVVDTEAFF
CDR3 DNA: TGTGCCAGCAGCGTAGTGGTGGACACTGAAGCTTTCTTT

J gene: TRBJ2-1
clone size: -
V gene: TRBV11-2
D gene: -
CDR3 protein: CASSALGGSDSYNEQFF
CDR3 DNA: TGTGCCAGCAGCGCCCTTGGGGGGTCGGATTCCTACAATGAGCAGTTCTTC

J gene: TRBJ2-3
clone size: once
V gene: TRBV18
D gene: TRBD2
CDR3 protein: CASSPQTSGNTDTQYF
CDR3 DNA: TGTGCCAGCTCACCCCAGACTAGCGGGAATACAGATACGCAGTATTTT

J gene: TRBJ2-7
clone size: -
V gene: TRBV7-2
D gene: TRBD2
CDR3 protein: CASSLVGLAGDEQYF
CDR3 DNA: TGTGCCAGCAGCTTAGTTGGACTAGCGGGGGACGAGCAGTACTTC

J gene: TRBJ2-3
clone size: -
V gene: TRBV7-9
D gene: TRBD2
CDR3 protein: CASSLLLREATDTQYF
CDR3 DNA: TGTGCCAGCAGCTTACTTTTACGGGAGGCCACAGATACGCAGTATTTT

J gene: TRBJ2-7
clone size: few
V gene: TRBV5-1
D gene: TRBD1
CDR3 protein: CASSLATTGGFYEQYF
CDR3 DNA: TGCGCCAGCAGCTTGGCCACGACAGGGGGCTTCTACGAGCAGTACTTC